These T cell receptor beta chains were read from a single sample in a study of PD-1 blockade in classical Hodgkin lymphoma. Here immunoSEQ multiplex PCR was the method, and the copy in TCRdb shows in-frame clones only, minus some. In the table there are under 70,000 clones, about two thirds of which are singletons. The sequences come from peripheral blood mononuclear cells (PBMCs), collected before the second cycle of nivolumab. The receptors stem from a human donor with classical Hodgkin lymphoma. The CDR3 runs from the conserved cysteine through the conserved F or W. Fields, in order: clone size, CDR3 length, D gene, J gene, V gene, CDR3 DNA, CDR3 protein. A D gene is named only where the DNA matches it firmly. Expanded clones get a size class; other rows say once, few or many, or leave the size out.

>-|16|-|TRBJ1-3|TRBV29-1
TGCAGCGTTGAACTGGTCGTGGCGAACTCTGGAAACACCATATATTTT
CSVELVVANSGNTIYF
>-|14|TRBD2|TRBJ2-3|TRBV28
TGTGCCAGCATTGCGGGGGGGCGCACAGATACGCAGTATTTT
CASIAGGRTDTQYF
>-|16|TRBD1|TRBJ2-7|TRBV27
TGTGCCAGCAGTCCCTCCGGGGGGGACAGGGGTTACGAGCAGTACTTC
CASSPSGGDRGYEQYF
>-|15|-|TRBJ1-5|TRBV6-5
TGTGCCAGCAGTACGGGACCAGGTGGGAATCAGCCCCAGCATTTT
CASSTGPGGNQPQHF
>-|14|-|TRBJ1-1|TRBV19
TGTGCCAGTATAGGGGGTTTGGGGAACACTGAAGCTTTCTTT
CASIGGLGNTEAFF
>-|13|-|TRBJ2-7|TRBV10-1
TGCGCCAGCAGTGAGGAGTTGAGAAAAGAGCAGTACTTC
CASSEELRKEQYF
>few|14|-|TRBJ1-4|TRBV28
TGTGCCAGCAGTTCATCCTTGGGGAATGAAAAACTGTTTTTT
CASSSSLGNEKLFF
>-|17|TRBD1|TRBJ2-7|TRBV11-2
TGTGCCAGCAGCTTCAGCCCGTCGGGACAGGGGACCTACGAGCAGTACTTC
CASSFSPSGQGTYEQYF
>-|15|-|TRBJ2-5|TRBV19
TGTGCCAGTAGTATATCCCTGGGATACCAAGAGACCCAGTACTTC
CASSISLGYQETQYF
>-|15|TRBD2|TRBJ2-7|TRBV7-2
TGTGCCAGCAGCTTAGAGCGGGGGTACACCTACGAGCAGTACTTC
CASSLERGYTYEQYF
>-|14|-|TRBJ1-1|TRBV6-5
TGTGCCAGCAGTTACCCGACAGGAGACACTGAAGCTTTCTTT
CASSYPTGDTEAFF
>medium-sized|16|-|TRBJ1-5|TRBV4-2
TGTGCCAGCAGCCAAGATCGGGCCAGGGAGAATCAGCCCCAGCATTTT
CASSQDRARENQPQHF
>-|15|TRBD1|TRBJ1-1|TRBV7-9
TGTGCCAGCAGCTTCTCTCTGACAGGGGGCGTTGAAGCTTTCTTT
CASSFSLTGGVEAFF
>-|15|-|TRBJ1-2|TRBV6-5
TGTGCCAGCAGACGACCCAGGACAGACAACTATGGCTACACCTTC
CASRRPRTDNYGYTF
>-|16|-|TRBJ2-1|TRBV7-8
TGTGCCAGCAGCTCCGGAGCGGCCAGCTCCTACAATGAGCAGTTCTTC
CASSSGAASSYNEQFF
>-|14|TRBD2|TRBJ2-1|TRBV11-3
TGTGCCAGCAGCGTCAGCGGGACCTACAATGAGCAGTTCTTC
CASSVSGTYNEQFF
>-|14|-|TRBJ2-7|TRBV25-1
TGTGCCAGCAGTGACACAGGGTTTGGGTACGAGCAGTACTTC
CASSDTGFGYEQYF
>-|14|TRBD1|TRBJ2-5|TRBV7-7
TGTGCTAGCAGCGTCGGGACAGGGCAAGAGACCCAGTACTTC
CASSVGTGQETQYF
>-|15|-|TRBJ2-1|TRBV6-5
TGTGCCAGCAGTACCCGACAGGGACTGGTAAATGAGCAGTTCTTC
CASSTRQGLVNEQFF
>-|17|-|TRBJ1-1|TRBV29-1
TGCAGCTCCTCGGACCTTTCCAAAGCCCAGATGAACACTGAAGCTTTCTTT
CSSSDLSKAQMNTEAFF
>-|16|-|TRBJ1-3|TRBV18
TGTGCCAGCTCACCACCGAGAACAGGGACTGGAAACACCATATATTTT
CASSPPRTGTGNTIYF
>few|13|-|TRBJ2-7|TRBV28
TGTGCCAGTCTCTCAGCTAGCTCCTACGAGCAGTACTTC
CASLSASSYEQYF
>-|11|-|TRBJ1-2|TRBV29-1
TGCAGCGTTGAAGATGGGGCGGGCTACACCTTC
CSVEDGAGYTF
>once|15|TRBD1|TRBJ1-2|TRBV28
TGTGCCAGCGCTGGACAGGGGGCTTTTGTCTATGGCTACACCTTC
CASAGQGAFVYGYTF
>few|16|-|TRBJ1-5|TRBV19
TGTGCCAGTAGTATAACATTGGACGGTAGCAATCAGCCCCAGCATTTT
CASSITLDGSNQPQHF
>-|15|-|TRBJ1-2|TRBV6-5
TGTGCCAGCAGTTACTCGTTAGGGTATAACTATGGCTACACCTTC
CASSYSLGYNYGYTF
>-|13|-|TRBJ1-1|TRBV6-5
TGTGCCAGCAGTTCGATTGTGTACACTGAAGCTTTCTTT
CASSSIVYTEAFF